This T cell receptor beta chain is drawn from a study of shared clonotypes between healthy human individuals. Study conclusions and caveats: The study sampled only blood, and tissue repertoires likely differ.

Libraries were prepared by immunoSEQ multiplex PCR; TCRdb keeps only in-frame clonotypes and omits some of them. The sample has 2 million to 2.5 million clones, almost 96% seen once. Per the germline V gene, CDR1 is LNHDA and CDR2 is SQIVND (reference sequence). The CDR3 totals 15 residues. The V end lost 2 bases, the J end lost 3 bases, and 13 bases lay between the germline ends. Comment on this clone: The antigen is unknown.

The chain links TRBV19 to TRBJ1-1; D gene uncertain. The receptor was isolated from a man aged 18 to 35 in good health. The specimen sequenced was naive CD4+ T cells sorted from blood. As for subset: CD45RA+ positively selected. The CDR3, as DNA: TGTGCCAGTAGTATATACGGCAGAGATTACACTGAAGCTTTCTTT. Translating gives CASSIYGRDYTEAFF.